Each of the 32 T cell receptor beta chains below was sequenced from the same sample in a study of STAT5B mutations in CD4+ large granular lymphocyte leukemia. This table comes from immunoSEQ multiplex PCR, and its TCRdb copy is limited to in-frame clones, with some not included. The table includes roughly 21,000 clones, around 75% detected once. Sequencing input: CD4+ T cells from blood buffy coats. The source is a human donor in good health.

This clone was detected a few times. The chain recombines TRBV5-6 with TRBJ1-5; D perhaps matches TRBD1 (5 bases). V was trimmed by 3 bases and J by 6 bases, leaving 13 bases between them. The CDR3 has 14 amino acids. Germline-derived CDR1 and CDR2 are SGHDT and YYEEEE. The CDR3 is CASSSRQPVQPQHF. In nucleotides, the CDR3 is TGTGCCAGCAGCTCCCGACAGCCAGTTCAGCCCCAGCATTTT. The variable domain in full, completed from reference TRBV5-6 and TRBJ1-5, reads DAGVTQSPTHLIKTRGQQVTLRCSPKSGHDTVSWYQQALGQGPQFIFQYYEEEERQRGNFPDRFSGHQFPNYSSELNVNALLLGDSALYLCASSSRQPVQPQHFGDGTRLSIL.

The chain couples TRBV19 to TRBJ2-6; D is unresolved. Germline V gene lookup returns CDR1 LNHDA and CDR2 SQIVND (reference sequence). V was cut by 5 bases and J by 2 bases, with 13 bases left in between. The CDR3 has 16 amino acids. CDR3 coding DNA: TGTGCCAGTAGTTTAGGGATTAGTGCTGGGGCCAACGTCCTGACTTTC. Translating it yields CASSLGISAGANVLTF.

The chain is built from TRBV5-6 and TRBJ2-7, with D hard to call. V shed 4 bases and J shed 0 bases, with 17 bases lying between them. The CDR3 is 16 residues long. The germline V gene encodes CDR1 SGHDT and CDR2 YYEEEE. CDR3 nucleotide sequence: TGTGCCAGCAGCGGCAAGCCTGGAGCGTTCTCCTACGAGCAGTACTTC. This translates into CASSGKPGAFSYEQYF.

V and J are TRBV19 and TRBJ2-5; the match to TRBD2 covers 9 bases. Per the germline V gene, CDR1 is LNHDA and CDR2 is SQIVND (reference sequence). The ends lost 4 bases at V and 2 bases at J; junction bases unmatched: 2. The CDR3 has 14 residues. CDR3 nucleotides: TGTGCCAGTAGTACGGCGGGGGGGCAAGAGACCCAGTACTTC. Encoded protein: CASSTAGGQETQYF.

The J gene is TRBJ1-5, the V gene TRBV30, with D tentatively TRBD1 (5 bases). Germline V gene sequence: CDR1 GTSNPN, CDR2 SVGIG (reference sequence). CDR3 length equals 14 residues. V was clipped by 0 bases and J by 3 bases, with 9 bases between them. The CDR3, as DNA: TGTGCCTGGAGTGTGGGGGTCACCAATCAGCCCCAGCATTTT. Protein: CAWSVGVTNQPQHF.

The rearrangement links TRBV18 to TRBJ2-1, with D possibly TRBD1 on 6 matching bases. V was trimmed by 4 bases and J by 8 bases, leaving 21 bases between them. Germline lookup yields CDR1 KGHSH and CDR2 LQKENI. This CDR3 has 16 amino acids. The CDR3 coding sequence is TGTGCCAGCTCACTGGCCGCAGGGGTGGGGAGCGATGAGCAGTTCTTC. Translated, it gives CASSLAAGVGSDEQFF.

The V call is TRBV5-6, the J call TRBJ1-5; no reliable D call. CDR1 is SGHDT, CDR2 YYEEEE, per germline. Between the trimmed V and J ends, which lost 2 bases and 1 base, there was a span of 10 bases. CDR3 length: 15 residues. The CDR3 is CASSFWSRSNQPQHF. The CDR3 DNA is TGTGCCAGCAGCTTTTGGTCCAGGAGCAATCAGCCCCAGCATTTT.

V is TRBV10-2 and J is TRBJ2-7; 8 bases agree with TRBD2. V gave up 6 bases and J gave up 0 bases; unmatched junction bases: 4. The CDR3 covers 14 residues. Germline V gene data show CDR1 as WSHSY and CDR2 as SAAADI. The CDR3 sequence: CASRSGSGSYEQYF. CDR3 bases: TGCGCCAGCAGAAGCGGGAGTGGCTCCTACGAGCAGTACTTC.

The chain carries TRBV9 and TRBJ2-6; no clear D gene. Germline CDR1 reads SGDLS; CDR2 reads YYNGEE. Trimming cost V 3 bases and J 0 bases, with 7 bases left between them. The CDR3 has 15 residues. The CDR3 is CASSEGLSGANVLTF. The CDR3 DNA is TGTGCCAGCAGCGAGGGCCTCTCTGGGGCCAACGTCCTGACTTTC.

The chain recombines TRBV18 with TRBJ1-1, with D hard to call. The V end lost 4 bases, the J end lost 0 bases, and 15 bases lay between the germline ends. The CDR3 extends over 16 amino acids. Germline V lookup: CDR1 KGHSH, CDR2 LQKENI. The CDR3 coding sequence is TGTGCCAGCTCACGATCAACCGGCGAAATGAACACTGAAGCTTTCTTT. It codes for CASSRSTGEMNTEAFF.

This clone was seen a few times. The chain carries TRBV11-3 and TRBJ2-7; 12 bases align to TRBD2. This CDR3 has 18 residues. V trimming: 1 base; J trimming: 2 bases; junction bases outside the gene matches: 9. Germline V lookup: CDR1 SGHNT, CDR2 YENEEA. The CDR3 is CASSLGALAGGQTYEQYF. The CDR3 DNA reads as TGTGCCAGCAGCTTAGGGGCGCTAGCGGGAGGGCAGACCTACGAGCAGTACTTC. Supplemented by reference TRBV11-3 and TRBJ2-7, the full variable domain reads EAGVVQSPRYKIIEKKQPVAFWCNPISGHNTLYWYLQNLGQGPELLIRYENEEAVDDSQLPKDRFSAERLKGVDSTLKIQPAELGDSAVYLCASSLGALAGGQTYEQYFGPGTRLTVT.

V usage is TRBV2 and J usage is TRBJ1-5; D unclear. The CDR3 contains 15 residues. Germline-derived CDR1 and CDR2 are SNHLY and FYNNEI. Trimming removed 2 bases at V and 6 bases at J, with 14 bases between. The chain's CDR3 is CASSEWVSSGQPQHF. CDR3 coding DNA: TGTGCCAGCAGTGAATGGGTTTCGAGCGGTCAGCCCCAGCATTTT.

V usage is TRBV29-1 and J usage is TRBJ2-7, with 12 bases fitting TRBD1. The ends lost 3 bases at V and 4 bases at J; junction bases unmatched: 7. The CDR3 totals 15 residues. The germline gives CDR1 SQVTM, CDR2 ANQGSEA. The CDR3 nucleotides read TGCAGCGTTGAGAAGGGGACAGGGGGCGCGTACGAGCAGTACTTC. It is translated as CSVEKGTGGAYEQYF.

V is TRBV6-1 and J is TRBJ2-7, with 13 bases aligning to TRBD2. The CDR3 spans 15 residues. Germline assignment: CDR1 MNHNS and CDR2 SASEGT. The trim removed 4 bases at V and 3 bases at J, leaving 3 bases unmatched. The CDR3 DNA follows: TGTGCCAGCAGTGGGGGACTAGCGGGAAACTACGAGCAGTACTTC. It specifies CASSGGLAGNYEQYF.

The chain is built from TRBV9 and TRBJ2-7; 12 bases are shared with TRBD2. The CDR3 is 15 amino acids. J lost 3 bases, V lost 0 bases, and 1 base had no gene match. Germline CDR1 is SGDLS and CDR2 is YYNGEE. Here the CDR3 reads CASSVGTSGVYEQYF. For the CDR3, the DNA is TGTGCCAGCAGCGTAGGGACTAGCGGGGTCTACGAGCAGTACTTC.

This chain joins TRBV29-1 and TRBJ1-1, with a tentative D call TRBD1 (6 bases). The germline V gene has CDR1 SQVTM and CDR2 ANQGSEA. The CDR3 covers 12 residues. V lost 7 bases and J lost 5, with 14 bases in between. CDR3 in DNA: TGCAGCGCCAAAGGGGGGGATACTGAAGCTTTCTTT. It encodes CSAKGGDTEAFF.

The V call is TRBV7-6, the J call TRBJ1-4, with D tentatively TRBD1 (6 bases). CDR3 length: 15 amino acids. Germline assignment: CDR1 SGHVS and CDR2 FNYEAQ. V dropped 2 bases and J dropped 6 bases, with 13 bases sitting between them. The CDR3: CASSLRGGADEKLFF. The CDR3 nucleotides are TGTGCCAGCAGCTTACGAGGGGGAGCGGATGAAAAACTGTTTTTT.

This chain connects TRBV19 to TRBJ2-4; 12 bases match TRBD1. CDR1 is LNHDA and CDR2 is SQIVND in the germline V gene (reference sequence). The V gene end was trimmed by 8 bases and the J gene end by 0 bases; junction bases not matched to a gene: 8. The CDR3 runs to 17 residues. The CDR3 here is CASVPGQGALAKNIQYF. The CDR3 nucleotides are TGTGCCAGTGTCCCGGGACAGGGGGCCCTAGCCAAAAACATTCAGTACTTC.

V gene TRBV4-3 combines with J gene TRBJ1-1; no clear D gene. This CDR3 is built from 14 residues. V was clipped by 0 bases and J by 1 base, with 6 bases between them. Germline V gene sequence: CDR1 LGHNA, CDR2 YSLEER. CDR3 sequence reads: CASSQDVTNTEAFF. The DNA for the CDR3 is TGCGCCAGCAGCCAAGATGTCACGAACACTGAAGCTTTCTTT.

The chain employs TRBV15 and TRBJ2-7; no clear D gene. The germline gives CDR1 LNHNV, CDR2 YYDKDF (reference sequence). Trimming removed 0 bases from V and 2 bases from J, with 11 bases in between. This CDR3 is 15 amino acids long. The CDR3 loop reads CATSRDRSATYEQYF. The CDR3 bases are TGTGCCACCAGCAGAGATCGGTCAGCGACCTACGAGCAGTACTTC.

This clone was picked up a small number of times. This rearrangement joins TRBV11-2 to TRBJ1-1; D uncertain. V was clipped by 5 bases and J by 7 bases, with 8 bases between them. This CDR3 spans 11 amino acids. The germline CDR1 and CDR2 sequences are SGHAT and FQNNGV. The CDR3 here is CASSQRSEAFF. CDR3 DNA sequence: TGTGCCAGCAGCCAGCGAAGTGAAGCTTTCTTT.

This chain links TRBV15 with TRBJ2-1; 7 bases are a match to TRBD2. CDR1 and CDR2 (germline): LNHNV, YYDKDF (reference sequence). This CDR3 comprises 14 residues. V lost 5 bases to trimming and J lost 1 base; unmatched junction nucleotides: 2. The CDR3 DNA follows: TGTGCCACCAGCGGGGGGGGATCCTACAATGAGCAGTTCTTC. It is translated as CATSGGGSYNEQFF.

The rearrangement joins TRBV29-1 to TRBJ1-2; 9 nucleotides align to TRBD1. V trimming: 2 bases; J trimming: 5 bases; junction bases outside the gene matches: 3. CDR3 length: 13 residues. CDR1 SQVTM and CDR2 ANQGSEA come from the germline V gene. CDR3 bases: TGCAGCGTTGAAAACAGGGGGCAATATGGCTACACCTTC. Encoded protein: CSVENRGQYGYTF.

The CDR3 region has the DNA TGTGCCAGCAGCGTAGGGGGGGGTTCCTACAATGAGCAGTTCTTC. Encoded protein: CASSVGGGSYNEQFF. The chain recombines TRBV9 with TRBJ2-1; 7 positions agree with TRBD2. The ends lost 0 bases at V and 1 base at J; junction bases unmatched: 1. Germline V CDR1 and CDR2: SGDLS, YYNGEE. The CDR3 is made up of 15 amino acids.

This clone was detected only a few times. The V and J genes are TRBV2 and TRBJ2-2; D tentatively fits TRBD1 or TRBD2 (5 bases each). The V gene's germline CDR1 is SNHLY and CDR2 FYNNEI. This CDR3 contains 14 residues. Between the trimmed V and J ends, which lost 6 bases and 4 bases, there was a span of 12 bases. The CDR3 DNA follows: TGTGCCAGCAGGCCGGGACGGCTCACCGGGGAGCTGTTTTTT. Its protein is CASRPGRLTGELFF.

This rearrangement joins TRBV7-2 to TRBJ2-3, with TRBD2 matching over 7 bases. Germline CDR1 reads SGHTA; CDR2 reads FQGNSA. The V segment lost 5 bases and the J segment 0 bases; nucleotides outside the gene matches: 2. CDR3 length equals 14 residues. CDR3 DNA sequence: TGTGCCAGCAGCCAACTAGCGAGCACAGATACGCAGTATTTT. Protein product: CASSQLASTDTQYF.

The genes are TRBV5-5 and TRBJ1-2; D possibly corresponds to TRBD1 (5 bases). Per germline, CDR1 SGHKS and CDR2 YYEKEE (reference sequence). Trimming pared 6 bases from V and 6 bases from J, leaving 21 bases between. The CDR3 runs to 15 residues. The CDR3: CASTPAGGPYNGYTF. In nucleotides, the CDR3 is TGTGCCAGCACCCCCGCTGGGGGTCCATACAATGGCTACACCTTC.

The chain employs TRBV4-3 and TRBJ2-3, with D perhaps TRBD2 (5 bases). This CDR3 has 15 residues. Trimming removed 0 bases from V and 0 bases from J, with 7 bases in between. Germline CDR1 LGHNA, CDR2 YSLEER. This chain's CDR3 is CASSQERTSTDTQYF. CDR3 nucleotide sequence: TGCGCCAGCAGCCAAGAGAGGACTAGCACAGATACGCAGTATTTT.

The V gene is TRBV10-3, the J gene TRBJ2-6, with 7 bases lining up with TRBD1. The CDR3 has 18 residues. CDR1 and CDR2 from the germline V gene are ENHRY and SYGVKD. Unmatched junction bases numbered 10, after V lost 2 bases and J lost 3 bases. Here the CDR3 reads CAISETQLQGSGANVLTF. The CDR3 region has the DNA TGTGCCATCAGTGAGACTCAACTACAGGGGAGTGGGGCCAACGTCCTGACTTTC.

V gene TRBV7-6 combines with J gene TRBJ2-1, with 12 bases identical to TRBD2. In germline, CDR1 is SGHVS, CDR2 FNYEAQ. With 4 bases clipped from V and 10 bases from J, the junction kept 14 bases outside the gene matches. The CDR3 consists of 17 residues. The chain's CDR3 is CASSSSSGRGLLREQFF. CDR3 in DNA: TGTGCCAGCAGCTCCTCTAGCGGGAGGGGGCTCCTTAGGGAGCAGTTCTTC.

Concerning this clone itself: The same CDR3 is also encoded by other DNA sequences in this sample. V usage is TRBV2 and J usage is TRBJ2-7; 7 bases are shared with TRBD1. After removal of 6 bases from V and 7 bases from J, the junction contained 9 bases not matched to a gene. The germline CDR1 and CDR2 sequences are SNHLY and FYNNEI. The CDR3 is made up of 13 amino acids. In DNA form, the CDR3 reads TGTGCCAGCAGGGACGGACAGGTGGGGGAGCAGTACTTC. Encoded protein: CASRDGQVGEQYF.

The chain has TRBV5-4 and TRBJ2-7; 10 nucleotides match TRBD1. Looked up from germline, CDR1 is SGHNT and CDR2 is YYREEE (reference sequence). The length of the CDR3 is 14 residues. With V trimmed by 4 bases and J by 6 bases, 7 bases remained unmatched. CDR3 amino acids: CASSPDRGIGEQYF. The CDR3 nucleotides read TGTGCCAGCAGCCCGGACAGGGGGATCGGCGAGCAGTACTTC.